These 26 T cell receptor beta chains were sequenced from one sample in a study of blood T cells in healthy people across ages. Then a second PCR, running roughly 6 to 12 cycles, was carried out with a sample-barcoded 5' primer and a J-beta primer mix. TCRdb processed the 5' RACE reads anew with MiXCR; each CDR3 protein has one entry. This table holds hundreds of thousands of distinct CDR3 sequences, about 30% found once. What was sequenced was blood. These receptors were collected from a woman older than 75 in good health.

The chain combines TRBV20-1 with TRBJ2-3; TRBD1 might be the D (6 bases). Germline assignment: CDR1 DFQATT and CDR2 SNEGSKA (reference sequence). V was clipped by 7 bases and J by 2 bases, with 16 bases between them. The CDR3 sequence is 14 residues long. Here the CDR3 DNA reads TGCAGTGAAGTGGACAGCCTTTTCACAGATACGCAGTATTTT. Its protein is CSEVDSLFTDTQYF.

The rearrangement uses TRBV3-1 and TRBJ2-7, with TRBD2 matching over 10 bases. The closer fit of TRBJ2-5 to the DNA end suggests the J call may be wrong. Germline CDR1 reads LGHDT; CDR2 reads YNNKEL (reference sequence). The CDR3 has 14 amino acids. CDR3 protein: CASSQLAGDETQYF. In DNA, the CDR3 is TGTGCCAGCAGCCAACTAGCGGGAGACGAGACCCAGTACTTC.

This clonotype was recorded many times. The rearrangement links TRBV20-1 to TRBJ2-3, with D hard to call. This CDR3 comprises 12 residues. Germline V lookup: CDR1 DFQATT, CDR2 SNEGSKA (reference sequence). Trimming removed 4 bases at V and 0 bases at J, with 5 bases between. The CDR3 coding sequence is TGCAGTGCTATAACTAGCACAGATACGCAGTATTTT. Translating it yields CSAITSTDTQYF.

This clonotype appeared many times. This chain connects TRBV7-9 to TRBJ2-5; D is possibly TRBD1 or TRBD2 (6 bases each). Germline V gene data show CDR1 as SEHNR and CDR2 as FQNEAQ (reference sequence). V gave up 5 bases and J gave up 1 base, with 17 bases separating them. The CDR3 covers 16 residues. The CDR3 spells CASSRRGWDPQETQYF. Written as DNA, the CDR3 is TGTGCCAGCAGCCGGAGGGGGTGGGACCCCCAAGAGACCCAGTACTTC.

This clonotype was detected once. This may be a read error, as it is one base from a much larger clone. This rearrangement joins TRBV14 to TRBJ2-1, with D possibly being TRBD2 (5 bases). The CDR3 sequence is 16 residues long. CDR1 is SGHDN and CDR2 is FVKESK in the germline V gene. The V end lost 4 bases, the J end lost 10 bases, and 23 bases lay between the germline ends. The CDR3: CASSLTSAVGRREQFF. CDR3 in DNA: TGTGCCAGCAGCCTCACGTCGGCGGTGGGGAGACGCGAGCAGTTCTTC.

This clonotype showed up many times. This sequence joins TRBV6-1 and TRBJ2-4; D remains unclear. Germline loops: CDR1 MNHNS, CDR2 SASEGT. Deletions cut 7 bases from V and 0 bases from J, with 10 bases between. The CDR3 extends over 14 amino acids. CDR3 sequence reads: CASMNLLAKNIQYF. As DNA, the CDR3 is TGTGCCAGCATGAATTTACTAGCCAAAAACATTCAGTACTTC.

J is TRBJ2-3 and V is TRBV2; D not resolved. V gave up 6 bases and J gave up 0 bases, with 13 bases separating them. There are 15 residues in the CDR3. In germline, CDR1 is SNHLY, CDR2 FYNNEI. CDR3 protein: CASRQRVASTDTQYF. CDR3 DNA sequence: TGTGCCAGCAGGCAGCGAGTTGCGAGCACAGATACGCAGTATTTT.

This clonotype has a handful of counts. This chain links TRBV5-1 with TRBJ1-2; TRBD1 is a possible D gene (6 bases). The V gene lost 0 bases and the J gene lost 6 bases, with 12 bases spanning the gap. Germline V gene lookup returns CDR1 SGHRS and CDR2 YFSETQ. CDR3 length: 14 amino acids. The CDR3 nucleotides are TGCGCCAGCAGCTTGGACAGGGAAGGTCATGGCTACACCTTC. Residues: CASSLDREGHGYTF.

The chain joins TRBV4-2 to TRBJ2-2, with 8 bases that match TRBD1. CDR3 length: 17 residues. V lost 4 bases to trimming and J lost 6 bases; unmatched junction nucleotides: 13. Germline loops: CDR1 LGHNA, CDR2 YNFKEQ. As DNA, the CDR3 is TGTGCCAGCAGCCCGGACAGGGACAGGCCTCTCGCCGGGGAGCTGTTTTTT. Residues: CASSPDRDRPLAGELFF.

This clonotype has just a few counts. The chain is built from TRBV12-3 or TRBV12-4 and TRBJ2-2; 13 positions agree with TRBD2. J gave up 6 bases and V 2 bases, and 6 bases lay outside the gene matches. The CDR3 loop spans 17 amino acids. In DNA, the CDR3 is TGTGCCAGCAGTTTAATTCCACTAGCGGGGGGGGCCGGGGAGCTGTTTTTT. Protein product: CASSLIPLAGGAGELFF.

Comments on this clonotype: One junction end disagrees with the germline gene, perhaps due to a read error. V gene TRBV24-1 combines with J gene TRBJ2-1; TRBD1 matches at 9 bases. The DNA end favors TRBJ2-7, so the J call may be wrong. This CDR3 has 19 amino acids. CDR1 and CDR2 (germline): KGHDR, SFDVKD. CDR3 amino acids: CAASDKLPTGGFSYNEQYF. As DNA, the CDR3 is TGTGCCGCCAGTGATAAGTTACCCACAGGGGGCTTCTCCTACAATGAGCAGTACTTC.

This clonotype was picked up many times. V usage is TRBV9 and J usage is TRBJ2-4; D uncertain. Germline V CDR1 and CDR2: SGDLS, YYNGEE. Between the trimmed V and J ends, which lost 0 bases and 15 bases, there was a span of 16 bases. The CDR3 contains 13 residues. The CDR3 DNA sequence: TGTGCCAGCAGCGTAGGAGCAGGCGGCACCCCGTACTTC. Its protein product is CASSVGAGGTPYF. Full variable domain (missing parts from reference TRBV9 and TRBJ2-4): DSGVTQTPKHLITATGQRVTLRCSPRSGDLSVYWYQQSLDQGLQFLIQYYNGEERAKGNILERFSAQQFPDLHSELNLSSLELGDSALYFCASSVGAGGTPYFGAGTRLSVL.

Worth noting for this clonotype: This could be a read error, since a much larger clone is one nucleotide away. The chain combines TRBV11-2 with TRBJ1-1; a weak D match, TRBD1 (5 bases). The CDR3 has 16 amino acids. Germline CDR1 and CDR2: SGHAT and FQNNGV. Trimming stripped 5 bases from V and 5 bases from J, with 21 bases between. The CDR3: CASSGPSGRGNTEAFF. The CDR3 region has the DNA TGTGCCAGCAGCGGACCTTCGGGACGGGGCAATACTGAAGCTTTCTTT.

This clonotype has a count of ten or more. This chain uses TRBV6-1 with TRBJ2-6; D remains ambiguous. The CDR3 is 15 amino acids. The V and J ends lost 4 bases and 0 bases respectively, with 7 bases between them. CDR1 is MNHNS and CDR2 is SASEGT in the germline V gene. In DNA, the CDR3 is TGTGCCAGCAGTGCCGTGAGCTCTGGGGCCAACGTCCTGACTTTC. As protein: CASSAVSSGANVLTF.

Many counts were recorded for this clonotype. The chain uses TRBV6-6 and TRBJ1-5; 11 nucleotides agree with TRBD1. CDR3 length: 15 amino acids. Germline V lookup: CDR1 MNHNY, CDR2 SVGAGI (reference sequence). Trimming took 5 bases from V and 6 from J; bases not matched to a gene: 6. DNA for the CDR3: TGTGCCAGCAGTCTGTGGACAGGGGGCCGTCAGCCCCAGCATTTT. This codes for CASSLWTGGRQPQHF.

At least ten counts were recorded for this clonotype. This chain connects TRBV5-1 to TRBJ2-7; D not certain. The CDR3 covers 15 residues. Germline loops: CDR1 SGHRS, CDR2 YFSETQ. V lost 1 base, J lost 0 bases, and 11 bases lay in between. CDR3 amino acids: CASSLPRQSSYEQYF. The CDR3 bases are TGCGCCAGCAGCTTGCCACGGCAGAGCTCCTACGAGCAGTACTTC.

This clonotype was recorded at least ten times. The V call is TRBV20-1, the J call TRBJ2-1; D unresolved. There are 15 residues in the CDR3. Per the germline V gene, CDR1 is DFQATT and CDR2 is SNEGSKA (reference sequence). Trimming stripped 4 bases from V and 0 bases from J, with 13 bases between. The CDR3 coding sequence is TGCAGTGCTACCACCTACCCCACCTCCTACAATGAGCAGTTCTTC. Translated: CSATTYPTSYNEQFF.

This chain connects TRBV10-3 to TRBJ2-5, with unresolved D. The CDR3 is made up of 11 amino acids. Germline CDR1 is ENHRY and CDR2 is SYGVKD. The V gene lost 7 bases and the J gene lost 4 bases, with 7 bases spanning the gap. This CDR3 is CAITAGETQYF. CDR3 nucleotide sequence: TGTGCCATCACGGCCGGAGAGACCCAGTACTTC.

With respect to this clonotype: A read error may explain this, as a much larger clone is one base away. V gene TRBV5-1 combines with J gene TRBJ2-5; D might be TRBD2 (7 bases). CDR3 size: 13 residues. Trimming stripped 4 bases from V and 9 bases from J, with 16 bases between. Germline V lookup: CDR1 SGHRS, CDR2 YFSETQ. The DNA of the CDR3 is TGCGCCAGCAGCGAGGGGGGCCGGGAGGCCCAGTACTTC. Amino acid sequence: CASSEGGREAQYF.

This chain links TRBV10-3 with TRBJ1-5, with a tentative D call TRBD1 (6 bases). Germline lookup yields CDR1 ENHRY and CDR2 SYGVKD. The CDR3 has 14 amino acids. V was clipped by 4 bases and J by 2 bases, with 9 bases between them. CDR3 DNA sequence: TGTGCCATCAGTGGGGCAGGGGGCAATCAGCCCCAGCATTTT. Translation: CAISGAGGNQPQHF.

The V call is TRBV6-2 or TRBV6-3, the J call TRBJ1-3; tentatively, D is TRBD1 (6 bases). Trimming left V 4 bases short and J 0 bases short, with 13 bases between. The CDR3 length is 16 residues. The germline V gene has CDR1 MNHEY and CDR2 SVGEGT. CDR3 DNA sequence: TGTGCCAGCAGTTCCTCAGGGGTCGTCTCTGGAAACACCATATATTTT. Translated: CASSSSGVVSGNTIYF.

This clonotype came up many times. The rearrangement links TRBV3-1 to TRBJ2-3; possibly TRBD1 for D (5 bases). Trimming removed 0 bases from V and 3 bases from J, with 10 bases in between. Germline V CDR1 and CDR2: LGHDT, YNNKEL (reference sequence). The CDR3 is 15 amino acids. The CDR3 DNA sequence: TGTGCCAGCAGCCAAGATATCGCAGGGACAGATACGCAGTATTTT. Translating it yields CASSQDIAGTDTQYF.

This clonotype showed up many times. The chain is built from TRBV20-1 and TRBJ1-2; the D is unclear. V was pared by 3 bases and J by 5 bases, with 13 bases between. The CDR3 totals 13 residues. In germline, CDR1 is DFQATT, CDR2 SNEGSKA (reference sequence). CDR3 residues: CSASRAEKYGYTF. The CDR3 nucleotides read TGCAGTGCTAGTCGGGCAGAGAAATATGGCTACACCTTC.

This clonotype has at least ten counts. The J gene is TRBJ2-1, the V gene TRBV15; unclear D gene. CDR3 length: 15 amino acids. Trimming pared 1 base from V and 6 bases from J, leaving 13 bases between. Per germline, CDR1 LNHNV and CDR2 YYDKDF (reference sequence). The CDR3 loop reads CATSRGQLTVNEQFF. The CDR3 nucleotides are TGTGCCACCAGCAGAGGGCAGTTAACTGTCAATGAGCAGTTCTTC.

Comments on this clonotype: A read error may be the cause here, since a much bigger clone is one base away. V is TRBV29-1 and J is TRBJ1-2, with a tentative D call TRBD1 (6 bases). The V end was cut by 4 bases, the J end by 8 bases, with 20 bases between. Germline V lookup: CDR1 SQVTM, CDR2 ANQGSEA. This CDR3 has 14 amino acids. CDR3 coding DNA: TGCAGCGTTGGTACGGAACAGGGAATAAGGGGCTACACCTTC. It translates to CSVGTEQGIRGYTF.

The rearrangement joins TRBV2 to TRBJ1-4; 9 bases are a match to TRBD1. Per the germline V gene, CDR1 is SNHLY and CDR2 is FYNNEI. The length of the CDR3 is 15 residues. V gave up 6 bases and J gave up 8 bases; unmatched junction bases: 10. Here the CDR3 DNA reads TGTGCCAGCAGCGAAAGGGACAGGGTACGCGAAAAACTGTTTTTT. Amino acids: CASSERDRVREKLFF.